The present T cell receptor beta chain was sequenced within a study of shared clonotypes between healthy human individuals. At the level of the study: Each donor's CD4 naive and CD4 memory cells filled three plates apiece, CD8 naive two, and CD8 memory one.

Profiling relied on immunoSEQ multiplex PCR, and the TCRdb table lists in-frame clones only, not all of them. The sample yields about 2.1 million clones, approximately 92% seen once. The CDR3 length is 13 residues. Trimming removed 5 bases at V and 7 bases at J, with 11 bases between. Per the germline V gene, CDR1 is SGHTA and CDR2 is FQGTGA. Naive CD8 populations comprised CD45RO-negative cells positively selected for CCR7, excluding terminally differentiated effector memory CD45RA+ cells. Sequencing was done on a sample of naive CD8+ T cells from PBMCs. The clonotype comes from a man aged 18-30 years in good health. Some clones in this sample may be carry-over from other donors' samples. This sequence joins TRBV7-3 and TRBJ2-2; D perhaps matches TRBD2 (6 bases). The CDR3 nucleotides are TGTGCCAGCAGCCCTCGGCGGGGCGGGGAGCTGTTTTTT. Its protein is CASSPRRGGELFF.